These T cell receptor beta chains were read from a single sample in a study of T-cell reconstitution after alpha-beta-depleted transplantation in children. TCRdb fed the PCR reads into MiXCR, producing one record per CDR3 protein. Here the sample spans under 50,000 distinct CDR3 sequences, around 9% being singletons. The sequencing used PBMCs, mostly from graft donor cells, collected 60 days after TCRalphabeta/CD19-depleted stem cell transplant. The source is a male patient aged 2-10 years who had a stem cell transplant for chronic granulomatous disease, so the T cells may come from the graft donor. CDR3s include the opening cysteine and the closing phenylalanine or tryptophan. A D gene is named only where the DNA matches it firmly. Clone sizes are given selectively: once, few, many, or a class where the clone is expanded.

d_gene,j_gene,v_gene,len,abundance,CDR3nt,CDR3aa
TRBD2,TRBJ2-1,TRBV7-6,16,many,TGTGCCAGCAGCCAATACGCTAGCGGAGCAGACAATGAGCAGTTCTTC,CASSQYASGADNEQFF
-,TRBJ1-2,TRBV29-1,12,many,TGCAGCGTTGTGGGCACCTACTATGGCTACACCTTC,CSVVGTYYGYTF
-,TRBJ2-3,TRBV7-2,12,many,TGTGCCAGCACAATTCGAGGGGATACGCAGTATTTT,CASTIRGDTQYF
-,TRBJ1-5,TRBV12-3/TRBV12-4,14,many,TGTGCCAGCAGCCGGGACGGACCCAATCAGCCCCAGCATTTT,CASSRDGPNQPQHF
-,TRBJ2-3,TRBV7-9,16,-,TGTGCCAGCAGCACCCGGGGGACATCGGTAATCGATACGCAGTATTTT,CASSTRGTSVIDTQYF
-,TRBJ2-7,TRBV9,15,few,TGTGCCAGCAGCGTAGGACCTACCCCCATCCACGAGCAGTACTTC,CASSVGPTPIHEQYF
-,TRBJ2-7,TRBV6-2/TRBV6-3,13,few,TGTGCCAGCAGTTACCCCAGGGGCTACGAGCAGTACTTC,CASSYPRGYEQYF
-,TRBJ2-7,TRBV4-2,15,many,TGTGCCAGCAGCCATATCTCAGGGAAAGAGTACGAGCAGTACTTC,CASSHISGKEYEQYF
-,TRBJ1-4,TRBV20-1,14,many,TGCAGTGCTAGAGATCGGCGGGGTAATGAAAAACTGTTTTTT,CSARDRRGNEKLFF
-,TRBJ2-1,TRBV3-1,12,many,TGTGCCAGCGTCGGAAGCCTCAATGAGCAGTTCTTC,CASVGSLNEQFF